These 11 T cell receptor beta chains came from one sample sequenced in a study of metastatic and nonmetastatic thyroid tumors (dated by TCRdb to 2020 to 2021). Library preparation employed PCR. The listed sequencing device is Illumina HiSeq 4000. The public reads were quality trimmed at Q25 with fastp and then assembled into clones with MiXCR by TCRdb, keeping productive beta chains. The sample table contains several thousand clones; only one count was recorded for about 29% of them. The ten largest clones represent 25% to 30% of the sample. No treatment had been received by any patient before thyroid surgery. The sample was tumor tissue. These TCRs come from a female donor with papillary thyroid cancer or a benign thyroid nodule (not recorded which). Some clones in this sample may be carry-over from other donors' samples.

The rearrangement links TRBV20-1 to TRBJ2-3; 13 nucleotides align to TRBD2. CDR3 length: 16 amino acids. Germline V gene lookup returns CDR1 DFQATT and CDR2 SNEGSKA (reference sequence). Trimming took 0 bases from V and 3 from J; bases not matched to a gene: 3. CDR3 residues: CSARDGLAGATDTQYF. CDR3 DNA sequence: TGCAGTGCTAGAGACGGACTAGCGGGGGCGACAGATACGCAGTATTTT.

This clone is medium-sized in the sample. The rearrangement links TRBV6-4 to TRBJ2-2; D gene ambiguous. This CDR3 comprises 15 residues. The germline V gene has CDR1 MRHNA and CDR2 SNTAGT. The V end lost 2 bases, the J end lost 5 bases, and 12 bases lay between the germline ends. The CDR3 sequence: CASSDGTKGTGELFF. As DNA, the CDR3 is TGTGCCAGCAGTGACGGAACCAAGGGAACCGGGGAGCTGTTTTTT.

This clone occurred a few times. V and J are TRBV12-3 or TRBV12-4 and TRBJ2-3; D possibly corresponds to TRBD1 (7 bases). CDR3 length equals 16 residues. Trimming cost V 3 bases and J 2 bases, with 15 bases left between them. The CDR3 protein is CASSFGRGALTDTQYF. In DNA, the CDR3 is TGTGCCAGCAGTTTCGGCAGGGGGGCCCTCACAGATACGCAGTATTTT.

This clone has ten or more counts. DNA of the CDR3: TGCAGTGCCTATACGGGCTTAACCTACGAGCAGTACTTC. This translates into CSAYTGLTYEQYF. The chain joins TRBV20-1 to TRBJ2-7; D is uncertain. Trimming took 6 bases from V and 2 from J, leaving 14 bases between them. Germline V gene data show CDR1 as DFQATT and CDR2 as SNEGSKA (reference sequence). The CDR3 has 13 residues.

The sample holds many counts of this clone. This chain joins TRBV19 and TRBJ2-4, with D possibly matching TRBD2 (6 bases). The germline V gene has CDR1 LNHDA and CDR2 SQIVND (reference sequence). This CDR3 comprises 12 residues. Trimming cost V 1 base and J 9 bases, with 7 bases left between them. The DNA for the CDR3 is TGTGCCAGTAGTATAGGGCGGGGCATTCAGTACTTC. It is translated as CASSIGRGIQYF.

CDR3 nucleotide sequence: TGTGCCAGCAGTTTAAAGGAGGGGGCGGTTAGAGATACGCAGTATTTT. This codes for CASSLKEGAVRDTQYF. The chain has TRBV28 and TRBJ2-3; possible D gene TRBD1, 7 bases. The CDR3 has 16 amino acids. V lost 2 bases to trimming and J lost 5 bases, with 17 bases between them. Germline CDR1 is MDHEN and CDR2 is SYDVKM. The full variable domain, in which reference TRBV28 and TRBJ2-3 provide the parts outside the CDR3, is DVKVTQSSRYLVKRTGEKVFLECVQDMDHENMFWYRQDPGLGLRLIYFSYDVKMKEKGDIPEGYSVSREKKERFSLILESASTNQTSMYLCASSLKEGAVRDTQYFGPGTRLTVL.

The chain uses TRBV9 and TRBJ2-5, with D possibly being TRBD1 (5 bases). This CDR3 comprises 15 residues. CDR1 and CDR2 (germline): SGDLS, YYNGEE. The V gene lost 1 base and the J gene lost 3 bases, with 13 bases spanning the gap. This chain's CDR3 is CASSVQGIIEETQYF. The CDR3 nucleotides are TGTGCCAGCAGCGTACAGGGTATAATTGAAGAGACCCAGTACTTC.

The chain couples TRBV20-1 to TRBJ1-5; the D is unclear. V was cut by 3 bases and J by 3 bases, with 6 bases left in between. The CDR3 contains 12 residues. From germline, CDR1 is DFQATT and CDR2 SNEGSKA (reference sequence). In DNA, the CDR3 is TGCAGTGCTAGTGGCTACAATCAGCCCCAGCATTTT. Protein: CSASGYNQPQHF.

The gene calls are TRBV6-5 and TRBJ2-5, with D maybe TRBD2 (6 bases). V was clipped by 6 bases and J by 7 bases, with 18 bases between them. Germline values: CDR1 MNHEY, CDR2 SVGAGI. This CDR3 spans 14 amino acids. CDR3 loop: CASSLLGGLGTQYF. The CDR3, as DNA: TGTGCCAGCAGCTTACTAGGAGGGCTGGGGACCCAGTACTTC.

The J gene is TRBJ2-2, the V gene TRBV24-1; 10 bases align to TRBD2. The CDR3 covers 14 residues. Losses at the gene ends were 9 bases for V and 7 bases for J; bases not matched to a gene: 7. Per the germline V gene, CDR1 is KGHDR and CDR2 is SFDVKD. CDR3 sequence (DNA): TGTGCCACCGGACTAGCGGATCAAAGCGGGGAGCTGTTTTTT. Protein: CATGLADQSGELFF.

The J gene is TRBJ2-3, the V gene TRBV6-1; the D is unclear. Germline V gene sequence: CDR1 MNHNS, CDR2 SASEGT. Between the trimmed V and J ends, which lost 6 bases and 3 bases, there was a span of 13 bases. The CDR3 has 14 residues. The CDR3 DNA follows: TGTGCCAGCAGCCTCGACGGCGTAACAGATACGCAGTATTTT. Translation: CASSLDGVTDTQYF.